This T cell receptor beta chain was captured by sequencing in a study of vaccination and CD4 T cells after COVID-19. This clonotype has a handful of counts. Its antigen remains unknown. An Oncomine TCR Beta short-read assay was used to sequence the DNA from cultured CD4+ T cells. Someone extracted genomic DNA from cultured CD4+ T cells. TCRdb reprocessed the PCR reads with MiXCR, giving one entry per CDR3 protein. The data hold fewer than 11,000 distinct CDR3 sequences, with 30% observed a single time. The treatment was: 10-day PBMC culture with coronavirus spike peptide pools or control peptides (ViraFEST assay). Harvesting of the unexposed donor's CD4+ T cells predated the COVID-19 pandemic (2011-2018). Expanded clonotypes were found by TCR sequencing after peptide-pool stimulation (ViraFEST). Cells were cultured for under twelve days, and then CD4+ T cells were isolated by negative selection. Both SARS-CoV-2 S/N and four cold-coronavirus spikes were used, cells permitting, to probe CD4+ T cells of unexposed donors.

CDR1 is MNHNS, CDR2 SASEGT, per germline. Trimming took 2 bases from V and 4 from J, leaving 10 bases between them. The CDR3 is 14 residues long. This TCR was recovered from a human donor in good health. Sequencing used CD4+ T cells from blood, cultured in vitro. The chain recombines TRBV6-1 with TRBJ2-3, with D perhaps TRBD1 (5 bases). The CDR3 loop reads CASSEQQAADTQYF. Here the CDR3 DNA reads TGTGCCAGCAGTGAACAACAGGCCGCAGATACGCAGTATTTT.